The clone carrying this T cell receptor (beta chain) turned up a few times. This entry is derived from a study of T cells in Graves' hyperthyroidism and ophthalmopathy. The CDR3 is 18 residues long. V lost 0 bases and J 0 bases, leaving 15 bases between the germline ends. Germline CDR1 and CDR2: LNHDA and SQIVND (reference sequence). The CDR3 regions of TCR beta were amplified from RNA transcripts. With the HTBI primer set, the TCR CDR3 went through a first round of RT-PCR. A single record per CDR3 protein comes from TCRdb applying MiXCR to the multiplex PCR reads. The data hold about 380,000 distinct CDR3 sequences, with around 18% observed a single time.

The genes are TRBV19 and TRBJ1-5; D is unclear. The sequenced sample was blood. The clonotype originates from a man between 18 and 29 years old with Graves' ophthalmopathy. DNA of the CDR3: TGTGCCAGTAGTATAGAGACTACTACTCCCTATAGCAATCAGCCCCAGCATTTT. Amino acid sequence: CASSIETTTPYSNQPQHF.